The rows below give T cell receptor beta chains drawn from one sample of a study of cytomegalovirus exposure and HLA in healthy donors. Profiled with immunoSEQ multiplex PCR; TCRdb holds only in-frame clones, not every one. The repertoire holds 160,000 or so clones, around 83% seen once, with 7% to 9.5% in the top ten. The sequenced sample consisted of PBMCs. Receptor source: a male donor in good health and CMV-seropositive. Each CDR3 is given with its conserved first and last residue. D genes are given only for firm matches. A row's size may be missing; if present it is once, few, many or a size class.

clone_size j_call v_call d_call cdr3_nt cdr3_aa
. TRBJ1-4 TRBV19 TRBD1 TGTGCCAGTAATGACAGGGATTGGAATGAAAAACTGTTTTTT CASNDRDWNEKLFF
. TRBJ1-6 TRBV18 . TGTGCCAGCTCACCAGGGGAGCGCTCACCCCTCCACTTT CASSPGERSPLHF
once TRBJ2-5 TRBV19 . TGTGCCAGTAGTGCCTCACATGAAGAGACCCAGTACTTC CASSASHEETQYF
. TRBJ2-6 TRBV27 . TGTGCCAGCAGTCTCACCACAGGGTTGGGCTCTGGGGCCAACGTCCTGACTTTC CASSLTTGLGSGANVLTF
. TRBJ1-1 TRBV6-1 . TGTGCCAGCAGTGAACCGGGATTTCTGAACACTGAAGCTTTCTTT CASSEPGFLNTEAFF
. TRBJ2-1 TRBV2 TRBD2 TGTGCCAGCAGGGGACTAGCGGGGGTGTACAATGAGCAGTTCTTC CASRGLAGVYNEQFF
. TRBJ2-7 TRBV7-2 . TGTGCCAGCAGCTCACAACAGGGAAACGAGCAGTACTTC CASSSQQGNEQYF
. TRBJ1-1 TRBV6-5 . TGTGCCAGCAGTTACTGGAGGCCGGGGAGGGTCACTGAAGCTTTCTTT CASSYWRPGRVTEAFF
. TRBJ2-1 TRBV4-3 . TGCGCCAGCAGCAATCAACTGGAGAGCTCCTACAATGAGCAGTTCTTC CASSNQLESSYNEQFF
. TRBJ2-7 TRBV2 TRBD2 TGTGCCAGCAGGGGGACTAGCGGGAGTTACGAGCAGTACTTC CASRGTSGSYEQYF
. TRBJ2-7 TRBV19 . TGTGCCAGTAGTTGGGGGAGGAGCTCCTACGAGCAGTACTTC CASSWGRSSYEQYF
few TRBJ1-1 TRBV18 TRBD1 TGTGCCAGCTCACCAAAGGCAGGGGGGACTGAAGCTTTCTTT CASSPKAGGTEAFF
. TRBJ1-1 TRBV30 . TGTGCCTGGAGTGTACGGGTGGGCACTGAAGCTTTCTTT CAWSVRVGTEAFF
few TRBJ2-7 TRBV30 TRBD1 TGTGCCTGGGATATCATCAGGGGGCCCGGAGAGCAGTACTTC CAWDIIRGPGEQYF
. TRBJ2-7 TRBV13 . TGTGCCAGCAGCAAACCAGGGGGGTCCTACGAGCAGTACTTC CASSKPGGSYEQYF
. TRBJ2-3 TRBV2 TRBD1 TGTGCCAGCAGTGAACTTGGACAGGGGGCAATAGATACGCAGTATTTT CASSELGQGAIDTQYF
. TRBJ1-3 TRBV6-5 . TGTGCCAGCACCCTTAGCCCGGGGGCTGGAAACACCATATATTTT CASTLSPGAGNTIYF
. TRBJ1-2 TRBV5-6 . TGTGCCAGCAGCTTGGGACAGGATGCTATGCGCTACACCTTC CASSLGQDAMRYTF
. TRBJ2-4 TRBV7-2 . TGTGCCAGCAGCTCCTCGACAGTGATAGCCAAAAACAGTCAGTACTTC CASSSSTVIAKNSQYF
. TRBJ1-5 TRBV30 TRBD1 TGTGCCTGGAGTCTATCGACAGGGAATCAGCCCCAGCATTTT CAWSLSTGNQPQHF
. TRBJ2-3 TRBV30 TRBD1 TGTGCCTGGAGTGGACAGGGGGCCAGCACAGATACGCAGTATTTT CAWSGQGASTDTQYF
. TRBJ2-1 TRBV6-1 TRBD1 TGTGCCAGCAGCCCCAGGGGGCTCAATGAGCAGTTCTTC CASSPRGLNEQFF
. TRBJ2-7 TRBV11-3 TRBD1 TGTGCCAGCAGCGGGGGACAGGGCCACGAGCAGTACTTC CASSGGQGHEQYF
. TRBJ1-6 TRBV19 TRBD1 TGTGCCAGTACCCCGGACAGGGGGCCTTCACCCCTCCACTTT CASTPDRGPSPLHF
once TRBJ2-1 TRBV5-1 TRBD1 TGCGCCAGCAGCCCTCCCGGACAGGGGTGGAATGAGCAGTTCTTC CASSPPGQGWNEQFF
. TRBJ2-1 TRBV10-3 TRBD2 TGTGCCATCAGCACATGGACTAGGTCCAACAATGAGCAGCTCTTC CAISTWTRSNNEQLF
. TRBJ2-5 TRBV9 TRBD1 TGTGCCAGCAACAGACAGGGTGGAGAGACCCAGTACTTC CASNRQGGETQYF
. TRBJ1-4 TRBV19 TRBD1 TGTGCCAGTAGTGTAACCGGGACAGGAGATGAAAAACTGTTTTTT CASSVTGTGDEKLFF
. TRBJ1-2 TRBV27 . TGTGCCAGCATAGGTGGGGGGGCGATTGGCTACACCTTC CASIGGGAIGYTF
. TRBJ2-7 TRBV6-1 TRBD1 TGTGCCAGCAGTGAATCGGGACAGGGATTCTACGAGCAGTACTTC CASSESGQGFYEQYF
. TRBJ1-2 TRBV27 TRBD1 TGTGCCAGCAGTTCCCGGACAGGGGGCACGGTACACTATGGCTACACCTTC CASSSRTGGTVHYGYTF
. TRBJ2-7 TRBV5-6 TRBD2 TGTGCCAGCAGCCCACTGGGGACTAGCGGGGAGCAGTACTTC CASSPLGTSGEQYF
. TRBJ1-2 TRBV6-1 . TGTGCCAGCAGTGAAGCGGGGGGGGATTATGGCTACACCTTC CASSEAGGDYGYTF
. TRBJ2-1 TRBV7-8 . TGTGCCAGCAGCTTCCGACGGCGTACAAGAGGATCCTACAATGAGCAGTTCTTC CASSFRRRTRGSYNEQFF
. TRBJ2-5 TRBV19 . TGTGCCAGTAGTAAGTGGGGCTCCCAAGAGACCCAGTACTTC CASSKWGSQETQYF
. TRBJ1-1 TRBV7-2 TRBD1 TGTGCCAGCAGCCCAACAGGGGGCGCCCCGAACACTGAAGCTTTCTTT CASSPTGGAPNTEAFF
. TRBJ2-7 TRBV9 . TGTGCCAGCAGCGTAGCGGGAGGGGGCAGCGAGCAGTACTTC CASSVAGGGSEQYF
. TRBJ1-1 TRBV6-5 . TGTGCCAGCAGCGACGGGCAGGGGCTTATTGAAGCTTTCTTT CASSDGQGLIEAFF
. TRBJ1-2 TRBV18 . TGTGCCAGCTATAGCATCCGGGATACCCATGGCTACACCTTC CASYSIRDTHGYTF
. TRBJ2-5 TRBV6-5 . TGTGCCAGCAGGAGACGGGGAGGAGAGACCCAGTACTTC CASRRRGGETQYF
. TRBJ1-5 TRBV7-2 . TGTGCCAGCAGTTCGGTCCCACTAAATCAGCCCCAGCATTTT CASSSVPLNQPQHF
. TRBJ1-1 TRBV6-6 . TGTGCCAGCAGTTCAGGACACACGGGTTGGTCTTTCTTT CASSSGHTGWSFF
. TRBJ1-6 TRBV10-3 . TGTGCCATCAGTGAGGGAGAACATAATTCACCCCTCCACTTT CAISEGEHNSPLHF
. TRBJ1-5 TRBV20-1 . TGCAGTGCTGCAGCGGATCAGCCCCAGCATTTT CSAAADQPQHF
. TRBJ2-1 TRBV20-1 . TGCAGTGCACCCCGGGAGAACAGCCAGTTCTTC CSAPRENSQFF
few TRBJ2-5 TRBV10-1 . TGCGCCAGCAGTGAGGGCGCGGATAAAGAGACCCAGTACTTC CASSEGADKETQYF
many TRBJ1-4 TRBV6-1 TRBD1 TGTGCCAGCAGTAACAGGGGGGCTAATGAAAAACTGTTTTTT CASSNRGANEKLFF
. TRBJ1-1 TRBV2 TRBD1 TGTGCCAGCAGCAAAGGACAGGAGAACACTGAAGCTTTCTTT CASSKGQENTEAFF
. TRBJ2-6 TRBV19 TRBD1 TGTGCCAGTAGTTCCAGGGGGCCTGGGGCCAACGGCCTGACTTTC CASSSRGPGANGLTF
few TRBJ2-7 TRBV10-1 . TGCGCCAGCAGTGAATGGGGGGTCCACGAGCAGTACTTC CASSEWGVHEQYF
. TRBJ2-1 TRBV27 . TGTGCCAGCAGTCTGAGGGGGACCTCCTACAATGAGCAGTTCTTC CASSLRGTSYNEQFF
. TRBJ2-5 TRBV7-2 TRBD1 TGTGCCAGCAGCTTATTGGGACAGGCTCAAGAGACCCAGTACTTC CASSLLGQAQETQYF